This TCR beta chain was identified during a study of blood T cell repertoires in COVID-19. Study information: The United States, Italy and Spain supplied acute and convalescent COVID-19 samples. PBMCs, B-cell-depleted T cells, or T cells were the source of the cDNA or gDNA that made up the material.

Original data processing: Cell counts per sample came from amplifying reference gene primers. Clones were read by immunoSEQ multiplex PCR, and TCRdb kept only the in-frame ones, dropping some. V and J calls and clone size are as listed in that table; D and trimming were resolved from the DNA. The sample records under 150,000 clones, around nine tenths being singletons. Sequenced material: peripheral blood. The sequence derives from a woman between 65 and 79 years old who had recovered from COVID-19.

The CDR3 DNA is TGTGCCAGTAGTATAGGCGGGGTATTTGGTTCACCCCTCCACTTT. Encoded protein: CASSIGGVFGSPLHF. The chain links TRBV19 to TRBJ1-6; the D is unclear. Germline V gene lookup returns CDR1 LNHDA and CDR2 SQIVND (reference sequence). Trimming cost V 1 base and J 9 bases, with 13 bases left between them. The length of the CDR3 is 15 residues.